This T cell receptor (beta chain) emerged from a study of T cells expressing NK-cell markers. Study overall: Researchers got TCR beta repertoires out of sorted CD3+CD56+NKG2C+, CD3+CD56+NKG2C- and CD3+CD56-NKG2C+ T cells.

Germline V gene lookup returns CDR1 SGDLS and CDR2 YYNGEE. The CDR3 is 15 residues long. In the case of this clonotype: Its antigen is unknown.

TCRdb reprocessed the 5' RACE reads and keeps a single row for each CDR3 protein, giving no DNA. This sample contains 130,000 to 150,000 distinct CDR3 sequences. Findings of the study overall: Each of several donors carried dominant NKG2C+ clonotypes accounting for about 1.0-8% of CD8+ T cells.

The sequencing sample was made of blood T cells: a sorted CD56 or NKG2C T cell subset, CD4+ or CD8+ T cells, or bulk PBMC T cells (not recorded which). The V gene is TRBV9, the J gene TRBJ1-3; the TRBD1 assignment by TCRdb is unverifiable without DNA. The clonotype comes from a man aged 18 to 29 in good health. This chain's CDR3 is CASSSTGVSGNTIYF.